This T cell receptor (beta chain) was recovered during a study of cytomegalovirus exposure and HLA in healthy donors. Study-wide findings and caveats: Rare TCR sequences predominated, though certain public TCRs were found in many donors. TCR beta chains numbering roughly 150 were designated cytomegalovirus-associated.

To note about this clone: The antigen remains undetermined.

Germline V gives CDR1 SGHDT, CDR2 YYEEEE. The CDR3 is 15 residues long. V lost 4 bases and J lost 6, with 17 bases in between. Assay used: immunoSEQ multiplex PCR; TCRdb lists only in-frame clones, some missing. Counted here are roughly 100,000 clones, 88% occurring once; the ten biggest clones make up around 1.7%. This receptor was obtained from a young woman in good health and CMV-seropositive. Sequenced sample: PBMCs. The chain combines TRBV5-6 with TRBJ1-3; a weak D match, TRBD1 (6 bases). The CDR3 sequence: CASSRGSGGENTIYF. The CDR3, as DNA: TGTGCCAGCAGCCGAGGATCGGGGGGCGAAAACACCATATATTTT.